These 5 T cell receptor beta chains were sequenced from one sample in a study of T-cell memory formation after mild COVID-19. TCRdb redid the calling of the 5' RACE reads with MiXCR, one entry per CDR3 protein. This sample yields approximately 390,000 distinct CDR3 sequences, of which more than 15% are seen a single time; about 22% belongs to the top ten. Specimen: PBMCs or a T cell subset sorted from them (not recorded which). These receptors all stem from a man aged 18 to 30 who had mild COVID-19 (a few samples of this study predate the infection). Cell type and time point are not known.

This clonotype was seen a few times. The CDR3 sequence: CSVGTLAGGGDTQYF. The DNA for the CDR3 is TGCAGCGTTGGAACTCTTGCGGGGGGAGGAGATACGCAGTATTTT. This chain uses TRBV29-1 with TRBJ2-3, with TRBD2 matching 8 bases. After removal of 4 bases from V and 5 bases from J, the junction contained 11 bases not matched to a gene. Germline V gene lookup returns CDR1 SQVTM and CDR2 ANQGSEA. This CDR3 comprises 15 residues.

This clonotype was counted once. The genes are TRBV7-2 and TRBJ1-2; 8 bases map to TRBD1. The length of the CDR3 is 16 residues. After removal of 4 bases from V and 8 bases from J, the junction contained 15 bases not matched to a gene. Looked up from germline, CDR1 is SGHTA and CDR2 is FQGNSA. The CDR3 loop reads CASSSQGAGYPMGYTF. DNA of the CDR3: TGTGCCAGCAGCTCCCAGGGGGCAGGGTATCCTATGGGCTACACCTTC.

The sample holds a few counts of this clonotype. The CDR3 nucleotides read TGTGCCAGCAGCCGGGGGTACCAAGAGACCCAGTACTTC. Protein sequence: CASSRGYQETQYF. V and J are TRBV7-9 and TRBJ2-5; maybe TRBD2 (6 bases). V shed 5 bases and J shed 0 bases, with 7 bases lying between them. The CDR3 covers 13 residues. From germline, CDR1 is SEHNR and CDR2 FQNEAQ (reference sequence). Combining the CDR3 with reference TRBV7-9 and TRBJ2-5 gives the whole variable domain DTGVSQNPRHKITKRGQNVTFRCDPISEHNRLYWYRQTLGQGPEFLTYFQNEAQLEKSRLLSDRFSAERPKGSFSTLEIQRTEQGDSAMYLCASSRGYQETQYFGPGTRLLVL.

This clonotype was counted a few times. The chain couples TRBV6-2 or TRBV6-3 to TRBJ1-1; D might be TRBD1 (5 bases). V lost 5 bases, J lost 5 bases, and 15 bases lay in between. Germline V CDR1 and CDR2: MNHEY, SVGEGT. The CDR3 is made up of 14 amino acids. DNA of the CDR3: TGTGCCAGCAGTCCCGACAGTTGGGGGACTGAAGCTTTCTTT. This gives the protein CASSPDSWGTEAFF.

The chain uses TRBV10-3 and TRBJ1-1; D not resolved. This CDR3 is 14 amino acids long. Per the germline V gene, CDR1 is ENHRY and CDR2 is SYGVKD. V dropped 3 bases and J dropped 0 bases, with 8 bases sitting between them. CDR3 coding DNA: TGTGCCATCAGTGACCCGACCATGAACACTGAAGCTTTCTTT. It encodes CAISDPTMNTEAFF.